This T cell receptor beta chain is drawn from a study of T cells after yellow fever vaccination. Study-wide results and limits: It was a small share of clonotypes that appeared in both CD4 and CD8 compartments.

TCRdb re-derived calls from the 5' RACE reads in MiXCR, one entry per CDR3 protein. The sample records 300,000 or so distinct CDR3 sequences, 7% to 10% being singletons. Only a few counts were recorded for this clonotype. The antigen is undetermined. V was cut by 6 bases and J by 6 bases, with 15 bases left in between. Germline-derived CDR1 and CDR2 are SQVTM and ANQGSEA. The CDR3 is 12 residues long. The material was PBMCs, obtained 35 to 50 days after the first yellow fever vaccination. This receptor was obtained from a man between 18 and 35 years old who received the YFV17D yellow fever vaccine. The rearrangement links TRBV29-1 to TRBJ2-7; D unclear. The DNA of the CDR3 is TGCAGCGTCCTCACCGGGCTTGGCGAGCAGTACTTC. This encodes CSVLTGLGEQYF.